The 24 T cell receptor beta chains reported below all come from one sample, sequenced in a study of shared clonotypes between healthy human individuals. Data came from immunoSEQ multiplex PCR; TCRdb stores just in-frame clones and leaves some out. This table has fewer than 1.8 million clones, just under 99% appearing once. Sequenced input: naive CD4+ T cells sorted from blood. Subset given: CD45RA+ positively selected. Receptor source: a man younger than 40 in good health.

Here the CDR3 reads CASSSGLGGELFF. The CDR3 nucleotides read TGTGCCAGCAGCTCAGGTTTAGGCGGGGAGCTGTTTTTT. The chain uses TRBV7-9 and TRBJ2-2, with D hard to call. Deletions cut 4 bases from V and 7 bases from J, with 10 bases between. The CDR3 runs 13 residues. CDR1 is SEHNR and CDR2 is FQNEAQ in the germline V gene (reference sequence).

The J gene is TRBJ1-2, the V gene TRBV5-1; D gene uncertain. The germline V and J ends were trimmed by 0 bases and 6 bases, with 12 bases remaining between them. CDR1 and CDR2 from the germline V gene are SGHRS and YFSETQ. This CDR3 has 14 amino acids. CDR3 in DNA: TGCGCCAGCAGCTTGGATACCCATGGGGATGGCTACACCTTC. Translated, it gives CASSLDTHGDGYTF.

On this clone itself: Other DNA sequences in the same sample also yield this CDR3. J is TRBJ1-1 and V is TRBV5-1; no clear D. The length of the CDR3 is 14 residues. V was cut by 4 bases and J by 1 base, with 11 bases left in between. The germline CDR1 and CDR2 sequences are SGHRS and YFSETQ. The CDR3 coding sequence is TGCGCCAGCAGCCCCGATTCTCCGAACACTGAAGCTTTCTTT. This encodes CASSPDSPNTEAFF.

This sequence joins TRBV18 and TRBJ2-2; 7 bases align to TRBD2. Germline V gene data show CDR1 as KGHSH and CDR2 as LQKENI. After removal of 3 bases from V and 6 bases from J, the junction contained 16 bases not matched to a gene. The CDR3 has 18 residues. The CDR3 nucleotides read TGTGCCAGCTCACCGATTTCGATGGGAGGGCCTAAGCCCGGGGAGCTGTTTTTT. It is translated as CASSPISMGGPKPGELFF.

The chain combines TRBV5-6 with TRBJ2-3; D is uncertain. The CDR3 runs to 11 residues. Trimming pared 0 bases from V and 5 bases from J, leaving 1 base between. Germline V CDR1 and CDR2: SGHDT, YYEEEE. Here the CDR3 reads CASSLGDTQYF. As DNA, the CDR3 is TGTGCCAGCAGCTTGGGAGATACGCAGTATTTT.

This rearrangement joins TRBV25-1 to TRBJ2-5; no reliable D call. V was clipped by 3 bases and J by 5 bases, with 4 bases between them. CDR1 is MGHDK and CDR2 is SYGVNS in the germline V gene. The CDR3 sequence is 11 residues long. The CDR3 bases are TGTGCCAGCAGTGACACGGAGACCCAGTACTTC. Its protein product is CASSDTETQYF.

Remarks on this clone: The junction does not match germline at one end; this may be a read error. V and J are TRBV2 and TRBJ2-1; D may be TRBD2 (6 bases). CDR3 length equals 11 residues. Germline assignment: CDR1 SNHLY and CDR2 FYNNEI. CDR3 region: CASTWGRELFF. In DNA form, the CDR3 reads TGTGCCAGTACCTGGGGCCGGGAGCTGTTCTTC.

V and J are TRBV28 and TRBJ2-1; either TRBD1 or TRBD2 may supply D (5 bases each). The CDR3 is made up of 14 amino acids. Germline CDR1 is MDHEN and CDR2 is SYDVKM. Between the trimmed V and J ends, which lost 6 bases and 5 bases, there was a span of 14 bases. CDR3 bases: TGTGCCAGCAGAACACCGGGACCAAACAATGAGCAGTTCTTC. This gives the protein CASRTPGPNNEQFF. The full variable domain, its missing parts supplied by reference TRBV28 and TRBJ2-1, is DVKVTQSSRYLVKRTGEKVFLECVQDMDHENMFWYRQDPGLGLRLIYFSYDVKMKEKGDIPEGYSVSREKKERFSLILESASTNQTSMYLCASRTPGPNNEQFFGPGTRLTVL.

The chain uses TRBV6-1 and TRBJ1-2, with unresolved D. Per germline, CDR1 MNHNS and CDR2 SASEGT. V lost 5 bases to trimming and J lost 7 bases, with 17 bases between them. This CDR3 is 14 amino acids long. The CDR3 region is CASSRGELESGYTF. The CDR3 region has the DNA TGTGCCAGCAGTCGCGGGGAGCTTGAGAGTGGCTACACCTTC.

The chain couples TRBV27 to TRBJ1-2, with D unclear. CDR1 is MNHEY, CDR2 SMNVEV, per germline (reference sequence). The ends were cut back, 7 bases at V and 3 bases at J, with 12 bases in the middle. The CDR3 runs to 13 residues. In nucleotides, the CDR3 is TGTGCCAGCACCTCGGGTCAGCACTATGGCTACACCTTC. Its protein is CASTSGQHYGYTF.

The chain recombines TRBV5-1 with TRBJ2-1; no reliable D call. Germline values: CDR1 SGHRS, CDR2 YFSETQ. The CDR3 is made up of 15 amino acids. Trimming took 0 bases from V and 2 from J, leaving 9 bases between them. This CDR3 reads CASSLGDSAYNEQFF. The CDR3 DNA sequence: TGCGCCAGCAGCTTGGGGGATTCGGCCTACAATGAGCAGTTCTTC.

On this clone itself: Other DNA variants within this sample encode the same CDR3. J is TRBJ2-1 and V is TRBV18; a weak D match, TRBD2 (5 bases). This CDR3 region has 14 residues. The V gene's germline CDR1 is KGHSH and CDR2 LQKENI. Trimming took 3 bases from V and 4 from J, leaving 10 bases between them. The CDR3 coding sequence is TGTGCCAGCTCACCTGGACTCACTTACAATGAGCAGTTCTTC. This sequence encodes CASSPGLTYNEQFF.

The J gene is TRBJ2-7, the V gene TRBV18; TRBD2 might be the D (5 bases). Germline-derived CDR1 and CDR2 are KGHSH and LQKENI. V was cut by 1 base and J by 1 base, with 11 bases left in between. The CDR3 is 15 amino acids. CDR3 in DNA: TGTGCCAGCTCACCACTAGGACTCACGTCCTACGAGCAGTACTTC. It codes for CASSPLGLTSYEQYF. Full variable domain (rest looked up from reference TRBV18 and TRBJ2-7): NAGVMQNPRHLVRRRGQEARLRCSPMKGHSHVYWYRQLPEEGLKFMVYLQKENIIDESGMPKERFSAEFPKEGPSILRIQQVVRGDSAAYFCASSPLGLTSYEQYFGPGTRLTVT.

In its sample, this clone was seen a few times. The chain joins TRBV6-1 to TRBJ1-5; D gene ambiguous. The germline V and J ends were trimmed by 6 bases and 0 bases, with 3 bases remaining between them. The CDR3 is 12 amino acids. Germline V CDR1 and CDR2: MNHNS, SASEGT. The CDR3 loop reads CASRYSNQPQHF. CDR3 bases: TGTGCCAGCAGGTATAGCAATCAGCCCCAGCATTTT.

This chain connects TRBV10-3 to TRBJ2-1; 13 bases line up with TRBD2. The junction had 6 bases not matched to a gene; V was cut back by 6 bases and J by 7 bases. Germline V CDR1 and CDR2: ENHRY, SYGVKD. CDR3 size: 15 residues. The CDR3 DNA is TGTGCCATCAGCCGACTAGCGGGAGGCCGTAATGAGCAGTTCTTC. This sequence encodes CAISRLAGGRNEQFF.

The chain employs TRBV5-1 and TRBJ2-7; possible D gene TRBD2, 5 bases. Germline CDR1 reads SGHRS; CDR2 reads YFSETQ. The V and J ends lost 0 bases and 5 bases respectively, with 15 bases between them. CDR3 length equals 15 residues. The DNA for the CDR3 is TGCGCCAGCAGCTTGGCCCCCGAGGGTGCCCACGAGCAGTACTTC. This sequence encodes CASSLAPEGAHEQYF.

CDR3 region: CASSLFQVNTEAFF. CDR3 sequence (DNA): TGTGCCAGCAGCTTGTTTCAGGTAAACACTGAAGCTTTCTTT. The rearrangement joins TRBV7-9 to TRBJ1-1, with no clear D. The CDR3 has 14 amino acids. Trimming left V 3 bases short and J 2 bases short, with 10 bases between. Germline loops: CDR1 SEHNR, CDR2 FQNEAQ (reference sequence).

CDR3 in DNA: TGTGCCAGCTCACCTTCCCCGGGACTAGGTGCCGAGCAGTACTTC. Its protein product is CASSPSPGLGAEQYF. This rearrangement joins TRBV18 to TRBJ2-7; 8 bases map to TRBD2. Trimming took 3 bases from V and 6 from J; bases not matched to a gene: 10. This CDR3 contains 15 residues. CDR1 and CDR2 (germline): KGHSH, LQKENI.

For the CDR3, the DNA is TGTGCCAGCAGCTTAGCGGGAGTGTCTGGGTACGAGCAGTACTTC. This encodes CASSLAGVSGYEQYF. The chain recombines TRBV6-5 with TRBJ2-7; 9 bases line up with TRBD2. The CDR3 spans 15 residues. The germline gives CDR1 MNHEY, CDR2 SVGAGI. The V gene end was trimmed by 6 bases and the J gene end by 4 bases; junction bases not matched to a gene: 10.

This chain connects TRBV18 to TRBJ2-7, with 9 bases lining up with TRBD1. CDR1 and CDR2 from the germline V gene are KGHSH and LQKENI. V trimming: 4 bases; J trimming: 5 bases; junction bases outside the gene matches: 12. This CDR3 is 16 amino acids long. The CDR3 is CASSHEPGQGLNEQYF. The CDR3 nucleotides read TGTGCCAGCTCACATGAGCCGGGACAGGGCCTTAACGAGCAGTACTTC.

The genes are TRBV11-2 and TRBJ2-7, with 9 bases fitting TRBD2. This CDR3 contains 19 residues. The germline CDR1 and CDR2 sequences are SGHAT and FQNNGV. V was clipped by 6 bases and J by 0 bases; unmatched bases: 18. Written as DNA, the CDR3 is TGTGCCAGCAGGTCGTGGGCGACTAGCGGCCCCCATTTCTCCTACGAGCAGTACTTC. Translating it yields CASRSWATSGPHFSYEQYF.

The chain recombines TRBV2 with TRBJ2-7; 9 nucleotides line up with TRBD1. Germline V gene data show CDR1 as SNHLY and CDR2 as FYNNEI. The ends lost 7 bases at V and 6 bases at J; junction bases unmatched: 7. The CDR3 covers 13 residues. The chain's CDR3 is CASMDRGFTEQYF. CDR3 in DNA: TGTGCCAGCATGGACAGGGGATTTACCGAGCAGTACTTC. Full variable domain (remainder filled in from reference TRBV2 and TRBJ2-7): EPEVTQTPSHQVTQMGQEVILRCVPISNHLYFYWYRQILGQKVEFLVSFYNNEISEKSEIFDDQFSVERPDGSNFTLKIRSTKLEDSAMYFCASMDRGFTEQYFGPGTRLTVT.

Turning to this clone: This sample also contains other DNA sequences that code for the same CDR3. In DNA form, the CDR3 reads TGCGCCAGCAGCTTGGGGCTGGGGGCGAACACCGGGGAGCTGTTTTTT. Encoded protein: CASSLGLGANTGELFF. V gene TRBV5-1 combines with J gene TRBJ2-2; TRBD1 or TRBD2 may be the D gene (5 bases each). The CDR3 length is 16 residues. The V gene lost 0 bases and the J gene lost 0 bases, with 9 bases spanning the gap. The germline V gene has CDR1 SGHRS and CDR2 YFSETQ.

Details on this clone: Other DNA sequences in the sample encode the same CDR3. The rearrangement links TRBV11-3 to TRBJ2-3, with TRBD2 as a possible D gene (5 bases). Germline CDR1 is SGHNT and CDR2 is YENEEA. This CDR3 region has 13 residues. Trimming removed 3 bases from V and 3 bases from J, with 7 bases in between. DNA of the CDR3: TGTGCCAGCAGCTTGCGGGTAACAGATACGCAGTATTTT. As protein: CASSLRVTDTQYF.